This T cell receptor beta chain was observed in a study of cytomegalovirus exposure and HLA in healthy donors. The study ran its PCR with 60 Vbeta and 13 Jbeta primers. Here immunoSEQ multiplex PCR was the method, and the copy in TCRdb shows in-frame clones only, minus some. The sample lists under 200,000 clones, 68% occurring once. The germline V and J ends were trimmed by 5 bases and 6 bases, with 5 bases remaining between them. Germline-derived CDR1 and CDR2 are MNHEY and SMNVEV (reference sequence). The CDR3 has 11 amino acids. The TCR originated in a man in his fifties in good health and CMV-seronegative. The rearrangement joins TRBV27 to TRBJ2-4, with D possibly TRBD1 on 5 matching bases. The specimen sequenced was PBMCs. The chain's CDR3 is CASSTGNIQYF. The DNA for the CDR3 is TGTGCCAGCAGTACAGGAAACATTCAGTACTTC.